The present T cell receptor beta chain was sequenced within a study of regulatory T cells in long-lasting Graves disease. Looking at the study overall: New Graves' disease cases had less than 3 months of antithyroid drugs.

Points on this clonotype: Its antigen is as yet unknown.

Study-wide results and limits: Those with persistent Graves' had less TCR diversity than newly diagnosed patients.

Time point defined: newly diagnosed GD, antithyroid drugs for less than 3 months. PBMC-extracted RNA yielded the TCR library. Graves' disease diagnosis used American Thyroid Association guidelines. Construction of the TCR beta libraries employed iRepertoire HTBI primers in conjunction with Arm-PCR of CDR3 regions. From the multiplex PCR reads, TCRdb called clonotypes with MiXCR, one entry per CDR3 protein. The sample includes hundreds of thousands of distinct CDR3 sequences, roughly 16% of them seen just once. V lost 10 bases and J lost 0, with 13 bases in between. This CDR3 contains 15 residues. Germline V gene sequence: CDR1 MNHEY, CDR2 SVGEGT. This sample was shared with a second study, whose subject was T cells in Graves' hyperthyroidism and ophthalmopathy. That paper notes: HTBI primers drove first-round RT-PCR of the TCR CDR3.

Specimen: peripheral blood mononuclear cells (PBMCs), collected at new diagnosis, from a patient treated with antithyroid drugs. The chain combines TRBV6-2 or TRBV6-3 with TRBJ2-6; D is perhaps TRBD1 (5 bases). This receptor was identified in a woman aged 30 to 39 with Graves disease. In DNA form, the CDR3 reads TGTGCCACCTCAGCAGGGTACTCTGGGGCCAACGTCCTGACTTTC. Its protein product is CATSAGYSGANVLTF.